Listed here are 19 T cell receptor beta chains from one sample, sequenced in a study of T cell repertoires in cytomegalovirus infection. TCRdb analysed the reads with MiXCR anew, one entry per CDR3 protein. Found here are 350,000 to 550,000 distinct CDR3 sequences, 25% to 40% of them singletons; the top ten hold roughly an eighth. Sequenced input: PBMCs. Receptors originate from a human donor in good health (CMV status not recorded). Some clones in this sample may be carry-over from other donors' samples.

The chain combines TRBV2 with TRBJ2-7; 12 bases align to TRBD2. The CDR3 is made up of 15 amino acids. CDR1 SNHLY and CDR2 FYNNEI come from the germline V gene. V shed 4 bases, J shed 2 bases, and the junction held 3 bases outside the gene matches. The CDR3: CASSGRTSGTYEQYF. CDR3 bases: TGTGCCAGCAGTGGACGGACTAGCGGGACCTACGAGCAGTACTTC.

The table lists this clonotype with a few counts. V and J are TRBV12-3 or TRBV12-4 and TRBJ2-5, with a weak D call TRBD2 (6 bases). Trimming removed 3 bases at V and 3 bases at J, with 11 bases between. The CDR3 spans 14 residues. CDR3 bases: TGTGCCAGCAGTTTGATCGGGGGTAAAGAGACCCAGTACTTC. Translated, it gives CASSLIGGKETQYF.

The sample holds a few counts of this clonotype. This chain joins TRBV9 and TRBJ2-5; tentatively, D is TRBD1 (6 bases). Looked up from germline, CDR1 is SGDLS and CDR2 is YYNGEE. V shed 3 bases and J shed 5 bases, with 11 bases lying between them. The CDR3 totals 13 residues. CDR3 nucleotides: TGTGCCAGCAGCGCCGGCAGGGGTGAGACCCAGTACTTC. Protein product: CASSAGRGETQYF. The full variable domain, with the rest looked up from reference TRBV9 and TRBJ2-5, is DSGVTQTPKHLITATGQRVTLRCSPRSGDLSVYWYQQSLDQGLQFLIQYYNGEERAKGNILERFSAQQFPDLHSELNLSSLELGDSALYFCASSAGRGETQYFGPGTRLLVL.

The genes are TRBV12-3 or TRBV12-4 and TRBJ2-1, with TRBD2 identical over 10 bases. Trimming at V came to 6 bases and at J to 0 bases, leaving 14 bases not matched to a gene. CDR3 length: 19 amino acids. DNA for the CDR3: TGTGCCAGCAGCCGAGGGTCATCTAGCGGGGGTAGCTCCTACAATGAGCAGTTCTTC. This translates into CASSRGSSSGGSSYNEQFF.

This clonotype was counted many times. V is TRBV7-2 and J is TRBJ2-7, with D perhaps matching TRBD1 or TRBD2 (5 bases each). The V end was cut by 2 bases, the J end by 6 bases, with 11 bases between. The CDR3 runs to 13 residues. The V gene's germline CDR1 is SGHTA and CDR2 FQGNSA. CDR3 bases: TGTGCCAGCAGCTTATCCTGGGACGGCGAGCAGTACTTC. Protein: CASSLSWDGEQYF.

This clonotype was seen a handful of times. This chain joins TRBV4-2 and TRBJ2-7; TRBD2 matches 8 bases. The V and J ends lost 4 bases and 7 bases, in that order; junction bases with no gene match: 18. The CDR3 is made up of 17 amino acids. The germline V gene has CDR1 LGHNA and CDR2 YNFKEQ. CDR3 loop: CASSPSFGGRGGLEQYF. DNA for the CDR3: TGTGCCAGCAGCCCATCGTTTGGTGGACGGGGGGGCCTTGAGCAGTACTTC.

The chain couples TRBV7-9 to TRBJ1-1; D possibly corresponds to TRBD1 (6 bases). The CDR3 runs to 12 residues. CDR1 is SEHNR and CDR2 is FQNEAQ in the germline V gene (reference sequence). V lost 5 bases, J lost 7 bases, and 11 bases lay in between. Here the CDR3 reads CASSPGQYEAFF. The CDR3 DNA sequence: TGTGCCAGCAGCCCAGGACAGTATGAAGCTTTCTTT.

With regard to this clonotype: As the CDR3 is not closed by the conserved phenylalanine or tryptophan, this likely results from a read error. The rearrangement links TRBV7-2 to TRBJ2-1; 7 bases match TRBD2. Trimming at V came to 5 bases and at J to 4 bases, leaving 2 bases not matched to a gene. The CDR3 is 13 amino acids. The germline CDR1 and CDR2 sequences are SGHTA and FQGNSA. The CDR3: CASSRDYYNEQFC. CDR3 nucleotides: TGTGCCAGCAGCCGGGACTATTACAATGAGCAGTTCTGC.

In this sample, this clonotype turned up a few times. The chain is built from TRBV11-2 and TRBJ2-5; D may be TRBD1 (6 bases). This CDR3 comprises 15 residues. Germline lookup yields CDR1 SGHAT and CDR2 FQNNGV. The V and J ends lost 5 bases and 1 base respectively, with 14 bases between them. The CDR3 is CASSRRDTFQETQYF. CDR3 nucleotides: TGTGCCAGCAGCCGCCGGGACACTTTCCAAGAGACCCAGTACTTC.

The rearrangement joins TRBV28 to TRBJ1-6; no reliable D call. The germline gives CDR1 MDHEN, CDR2 SYDVKM. V lost 5 bases, J lost 4 bases, and 6 bases lay in between. This CDR3 has 13 amino acids. The DNA for the CDR3 is TGTGCCAGCAGTCCCCCATATAATTCACCCCTCCACTTT. Protein sequence: CASSPPYNSPLHF.

In this sample, this clonotype turned up a few times. The chain combines TRBV4-3 with TRBJ1-6; D is undetermined. The V gene's germline CDR1 is LGHNA and CDR2 YSLEER. Deletions cut 8 bases from V and 4 bases from J, with 18 bases between. The CDR3 contains 16 residues. The CDR3, as DNA: TGCGCCAGCTCGGGGATGGGCGCCGGGTATAATTCACCCCTCCACTTT. As protein: CASSGMGAGYNSPLHF.

This clonotype has ten or more counts. V and J are TRBV7-9 and TRBJ2-3; D gene unclear. CDR3 length: 13 residues. The V gene's germline CDR1 is SEHNR and CDR2 FQNEAQ (reference sequence). The germline V and J ends were trimmed by 1 base and 4 bases, with 6 bases remaining between them. CDR3 sequence: CASSLVGPDTQYF. CDR3 nucleotides: TGTGCCAGCAGCTTAGTCGGGCCAGATACGCAGTATTTT.

The rearrangement joins TRBV12-3 or TRBV12-4 to TRBJ1-1, with 9 bases lining up with TRBD1. CDR3 length: 14 amino acids. Trimming cost V 6 bases and J 3 bases; bases outside gene matches: 5. CDR3 sequence (DNA): TGTGCCAGCAGCCATACAGGGGGCCACACTGAAGCTTTCTTT. Translated: CASSHTGGHTEAFF.

This clonotype was counted only a few times. This chain joins TRBV2 and TRBJ2-7, with D tentatively TRBD2 (6 bases). The germline gives CDR1 SNHLY, CDR2 FYNNEI. The CDR3 covers 15 residues. Deletions cut 4 bases from V and 1 base from J, with 14 bases between. DNA for the CDR3: TGTGCCAGCAGTGCTCCTATGGGGGGTTCCTACGAGCAGTACTTC. This encodes CASSAPMGGSYEQYF.

This clonotype has only one observation. The gene calls are TRBV20-1 and TRBJ2-3, with TRBD2 matching 11 bases. The V segment lost 1 base and the J segment 0 bases; nucleotides outside the gene matches: 9. The CDR3 is 18 amino acids. Germline assignment: CDR1 DFQATT and CDR2 SNEGSKA (reference sequence). The CDR3 loop reads CSARGGLAGGVSTDTQYF. The CDR3 region has the DNA TGCAGTGCTAGAGGAGGTCTAGCGGGGGGCGTGAGCACAGATACGCAGTATTTT.

A few counts support this clonotype. The rearrangement joins TRBV5-6 to TRBJ1-2; D possibly corresponds to TRBD1 (6 bases). Trimming pared 4 bases from V and 6 bases from J, leaving 22 bases between. The CDR3 is 16 amino acids. CDR1 is SGHDT and CDR2 is YYEEEE in the germline V gene. The chain's CDR3 is CASSTGAQQPGDGYTF. CDR3 nucleotides: TGTGCCAGCAGCACGGGGGCTCAACAACCCGGGGATGGCTACACCTTC.

This clonotype has only a few counts. The chain combines TRBV19 with TRBJ1-5; D is possibly TRBD1 (6 bases). Germline lookup yields CDR1 LNHDA and CDR2 SQIVND (reference sequence). The CDR3 is 15 residues long. V dropped 5 bases and J dropped 4 bases, with 15 bases sitting between them. CDR3 sequence: CASSPRQAGNQPQHF. For the CDR3, the DNA is TGTGCCAGTAGTCCTCGACAGGCTGGGAATCAGCCCCAGCATTTT.

A note on this clonotype: Given a much more abundant clone one base away, this may be a read error. The chain combines TRBV6-5 with TRBJ2-1; the match to TRBD2 covers 9 bases. The V gene's germline CDR1 is MNHEY and CDR2 SVGAGI. CDR3 size: 14 residues. For the CDR3, the DNA is TGTGCCAGCCGTAGCGGGGGACCCTACAATGAGCATTTCTTC. It translates to CASRSGGPYNEHFF.

This clonotype was counted many times. This sequence joins TRBV7-6 and TRBJ2-1, with D tentatively TRBD2 (6 bases). The ends were cut back, 4 bases at V and 4 bases at J, with 20 bases in the middle. Germline V gene lookup returns CDR1 SGHVS and CDR2 FNYEAQ. The CDR3 extends over 17 amino acids. The CDR3 nucleotides are TGTGCCAGCAGCTCCTACAACATGGGGGGACGGTACAATGAGCAGTTCTTC. Its translation is CASSSYNMGGRYNEQFF.